This T cell receptor beta chain was identified during a study of control samples from healthy donors and cancer patients. The CDR3 runs 13 residues. Data came from immunoSEQ multiplex PCR; TCRdb stores just in-frame clones and leaves some out. Among about 40,000 clones listed, approximately 87% were seen once. The receptor was isolated from a woman between 55 and 75 years old with lung cancer. Sequences were obtained from PBMCs. J is TRBJ2-7 and V is TRBV21-1. TRBV21-1 is noted as a pseudogene. The CDR3 sequence is CASTEGRSDEQYF. In nucleotides, the CDR3 is TGTGCCAGCACCGAGGGGCGCTCGGACGAGCAGTACTTC.